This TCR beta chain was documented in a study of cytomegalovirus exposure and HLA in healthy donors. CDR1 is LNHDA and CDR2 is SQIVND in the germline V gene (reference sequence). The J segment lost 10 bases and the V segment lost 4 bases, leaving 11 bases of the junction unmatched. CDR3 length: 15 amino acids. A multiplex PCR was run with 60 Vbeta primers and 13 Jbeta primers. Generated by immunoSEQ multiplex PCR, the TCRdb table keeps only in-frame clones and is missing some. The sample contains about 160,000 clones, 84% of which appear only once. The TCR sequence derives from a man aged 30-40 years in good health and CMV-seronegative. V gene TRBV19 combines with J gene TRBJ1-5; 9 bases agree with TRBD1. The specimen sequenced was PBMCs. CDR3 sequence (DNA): TGTGCCAGTAGTACCCTAGGGGACAGGGAAGGTCCCCAGCATTTT. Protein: CASSTLGDREGPQHF.